These 10 T cell receptor beta chains came from one sample sequenced in a study of CD8+ T cells in alopecia areata. Isolated RNA was reverse transcribed into cDNA used as the sequencing template. The data were produced by immunoSEQ multiplex PCR, yet TCRdb's version contains in-frame clones alone and is incomplete. The table lists 190,000 or so clones, about 60% of them singletons. Indicated treatment: oral pan-JAK inhibitor, 5-10 mg twice daily. Source: CD8+ T cells sorted from blood, taken at week 24, from a patient treated with tofacitinib. These TCRs come from a human donor with alopecia areata.

This CDR3 reads CASSIDYGYTF. In DNA, the CDR3 is TGTGCCAGCAGCATTGACTATGGCTACACCTTC. V is TRBV13 and J is TRBJ1-2; D gene uncertain. The germline CDR1 and CDR2 sequences are PRHDT and FYEKMQ (reference sequence). The V end lost 5 bases, the J end lost 3 bases, and 4 bases lay between the germline ends. The CDR3 totals 11 residues.

This rearrangement joins TRBV7-9 to TRBJ2-7; 13 nucleotides line up with TRBD2. V was pared by 5 bases and J by 3 bases, with 4 bases of the junction left unmatched. CDR3 size: 15 residues. Per germline, CDR1 SEHNR and CDR2 FQNEAQ (reference sequence). CDR3 sequence reads: CASSMTSGGYYEQYF. In nucleotides, the CDR3 is TGTGCCAGCAGCATGACTAGCGGGGGGTACTACGAGCAGTACTTC.

There are a few counts of this clone. The chain carries TRBV4-1 and TRBJ2-3; D is perhaps TRBD2 (5 bases). The germline V gene has CDR1 MGHRA and CDR2 YSYEKL. The CDR3 is made up of 16 amino acids. Trimming removed 4 bases from V and 3 bases from J, with 17 bases in between. The CDR3 DNA reads TGCGCCAGCAGCCTTAGACACTCTTGGGAGACAGATACGCAGTATTTT. Protein sequence: CASSLRHSWETDTQYF.

This clone was observed a handful of times. V and J are TRBV29-1 and TRBJ2-3; TRBD1 agrees at 12 bases. The junction had 8 bases not matched to a gene; V was cut back by 3 bases and J by 4 bases. Germline loops: CDR1 SQVTM, CDR2 ANQGSEA. This CDR3 region has 16 residues. CDR3 nucleotide sequence: TGCAGCGTTGAGACGCCGGGACAGGGGGCAGCAGATACGCAGTATTTT. This translates into CSVETPGQGAADTQYF.

This chain links TRBV30 with TRBJ1-5; D gene unclear. From germline, CDR1 is GTSNPN and CDR2 SVGIG (reference sequence). This CDR3 spans 16 amino acids. The V and J ends lost 2 bases and 5 bases respectively, with 19 bases between them. The CDR3: CAWSPSLGVSYQPQHF. The DNA of the CDR3 is TGTGCCTGGAGTCCCTCCCTCGGGGTCAGTTATCAGCCCCAGCATTTT.

This clone has more than one count but fewer than ten. The chain couples TRBV11-2 to TRBJ1-1, with D possibly matching TRBD1 (5 bases). V was cut by 5 bases and J by 5 bases, with 12 bases left in between. Per germline, CDR1 SGHAT and CDR2 FQNNGV. The CDR3 runs 13 residues. CDR3 sequence reads: CASSLGPTTEAFF. In DNA, the CDR3 is TGTGCCAGCAGCCTGGGACCAACGACTGAAGCTTTCTTT.

This clone appeared a few times. The same CDR3 is also encoded by other DNA sequences in this sample. The chain uses TRBV30 and TRBJ1-6, with 7 positions matching TRBD1. V gave up 2 bases and J gave up 10 bases; unmatched junction bases: 2. CDR1 is GTSNPN and CDR2 is SVGIG in the germline V gene (reference sequence). CDR3 length equals 12 residues. As DNA, the CDR3 is TGTGCCTGGAGTCCAGGGGGGTCACCCCTCCACTTT. This translates into CAWSPGGSPLHF. Variable domain in full (rest from reference TRBV30 and TRBJ1-6): SQTIHQWPATLVQPVGSPLSLECTVEGTSNPNLYWYRQAAGRGLQLLFYSVGIGQISSEVPQNLSASRPQDRQFILSSKKLLLSDSGFYLCAWSPGGSPLHFGNGTRLTVT.

The chain links TRBV2 to TRBJ2-7; TRBD2 aligns across 15 bases. CDR3 size: 16 residues. The germline gives CDR1 SNHLY, CDR2 FYNNEI. V was clipped by 9 bases and J by 3 bases; unmatched bases: 9. The CDR3 bases are TGTGCCAGGGGCCCCCGGACTAGCGGGGGGGACTACGAGCAGTACTTC. It specifies CARGPRTSGGDYEQYF.

A word on this clone: The same CDR3 also results from other DNA sequences found in this sample. The chain employs TRBV4-1 and TRBJ1-5; D not certain. Germline-derived CDR1 and CDR2 are MGHRA and YSYEKL. There are 13 residues in the CDR3. With 2 bases removed from V and 1 base from J, the gap between germline ends came to 3 bases. The CDR3, as DNA: TGCGCCAGCAGCCAATACAGCAATCAGCCCCAGCATTTT. Translation gives CASSQYSNQPQHF.

Of note for this clone: Other DNA sequences in this sample translate to the same CDR3. The chain employs TRBV5-1 and TRBJ2-7; 11 positions agree with TRBD1. The germline CDR1 and CDR2 sequences are SGHRS and YFSETQ. J was trimmed by 2 bases and V by 3 bases; bases with no gene match: 4. CDR3 length equals 15 residues. The CDR3 loop is CASSSPGQGAYEQYF. The CDR3 DNA follows: TGCGCCAGCAGCTCCCCGGGACAGGGGGCCTACGAGCAGTACTTC.